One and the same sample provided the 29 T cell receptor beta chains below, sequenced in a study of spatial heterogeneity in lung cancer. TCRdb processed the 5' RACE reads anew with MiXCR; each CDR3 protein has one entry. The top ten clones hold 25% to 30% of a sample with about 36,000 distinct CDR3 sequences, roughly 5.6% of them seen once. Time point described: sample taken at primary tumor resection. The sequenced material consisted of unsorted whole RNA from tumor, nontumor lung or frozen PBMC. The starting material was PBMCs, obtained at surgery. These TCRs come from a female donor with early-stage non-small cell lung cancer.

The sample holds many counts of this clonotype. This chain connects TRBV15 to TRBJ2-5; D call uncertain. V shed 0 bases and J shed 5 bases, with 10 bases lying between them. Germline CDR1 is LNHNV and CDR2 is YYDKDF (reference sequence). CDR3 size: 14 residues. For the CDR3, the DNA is TGTGCCACCAGCAGAGATTTGTTAGGGGAGACCCAGTACTTC. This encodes CATSRDLLGETQYF. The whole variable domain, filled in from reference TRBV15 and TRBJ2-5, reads DAMVIQNPRYQVTQFGKPVTLSCSQTLNHNVMYWYQQKSSQAPKLLFHYYDKDFNNEADTPDNFQSRRPNTSFCFLDIRSPGLGDTAMYLCATSRDLLGETQYFGPGTRLLVL.

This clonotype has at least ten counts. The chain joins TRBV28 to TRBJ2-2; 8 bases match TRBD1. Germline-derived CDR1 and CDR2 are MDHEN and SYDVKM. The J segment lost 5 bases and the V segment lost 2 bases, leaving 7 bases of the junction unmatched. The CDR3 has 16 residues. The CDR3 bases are TGTGCCAGCAGTTTACCCCGGACAGGGTGGACCGGGGAGCTGTTTTTT. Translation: CASSLPRTGWTGELFF.

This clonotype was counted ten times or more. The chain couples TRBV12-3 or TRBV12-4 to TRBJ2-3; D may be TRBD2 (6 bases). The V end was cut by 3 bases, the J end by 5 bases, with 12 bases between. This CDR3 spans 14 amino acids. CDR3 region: CASSFTSKLDTQYF. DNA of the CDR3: TGTGCCAGCAGTTTTACTAGCAAGCTAGATACGCAGTATTTT.

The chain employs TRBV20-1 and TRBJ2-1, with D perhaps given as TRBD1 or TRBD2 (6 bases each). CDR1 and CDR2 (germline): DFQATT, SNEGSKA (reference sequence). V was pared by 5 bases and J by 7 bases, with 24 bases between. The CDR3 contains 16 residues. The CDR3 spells CSAPITGIRGTNEQFF. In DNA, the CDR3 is TGCAGTGCTCCAATAACGGGAATCCGCGGGACAAATGAGCAGTTCTTC.

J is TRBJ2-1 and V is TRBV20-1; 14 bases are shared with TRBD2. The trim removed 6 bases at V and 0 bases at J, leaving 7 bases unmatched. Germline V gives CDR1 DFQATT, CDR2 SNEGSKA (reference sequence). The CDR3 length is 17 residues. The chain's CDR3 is CSATGLAGVGSYNEQFF. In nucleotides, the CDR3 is TGCAGTGCCACGGGACTAGCGGGAGTCGGCTCCTACAATGAGCAGTTCTTC.

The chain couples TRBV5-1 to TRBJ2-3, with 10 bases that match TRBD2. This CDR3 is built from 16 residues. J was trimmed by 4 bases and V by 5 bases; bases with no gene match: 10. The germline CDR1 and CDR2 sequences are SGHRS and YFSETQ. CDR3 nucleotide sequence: TGCGCCAGCAGTACTCCCTCACTAGCGGGGTCAGATACGCAGTATTTT. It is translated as CASSTPSLAGSDTQYF.

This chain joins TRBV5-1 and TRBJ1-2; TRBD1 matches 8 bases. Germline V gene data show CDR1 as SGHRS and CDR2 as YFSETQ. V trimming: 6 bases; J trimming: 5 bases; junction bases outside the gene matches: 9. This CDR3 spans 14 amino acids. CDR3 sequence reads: CASNPGTGAYGYTF. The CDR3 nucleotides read TGCGCCAGCAACCCCGGGACAGGCGCTTATGGCTACACCTTC.

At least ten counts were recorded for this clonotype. In nucleotides, the CDR3 is TGTGCCAGCAGCCCGGTCGCCGGAGTCAATGAGCAGTTCTTC. It specifies CASSPVAGVNEQFF. V is TRBV3-1 and J is TRBJ2-1; D is ambiguous. Germline assignment: CDR1 LGHDT and CDR2 YNNKEL (reference sequence). Between the trimmed V and J ends, which lost 4 bases and 6 bases, there was a span of 13 bases. The CDR3 is 14 amino acids.

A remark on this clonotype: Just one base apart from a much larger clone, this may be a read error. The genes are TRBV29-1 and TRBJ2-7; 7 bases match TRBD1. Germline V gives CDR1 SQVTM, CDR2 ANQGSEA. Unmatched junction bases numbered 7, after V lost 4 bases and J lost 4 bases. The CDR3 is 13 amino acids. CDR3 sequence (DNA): TGCAGCGTTGTGGGGACAGCGACGTACGAGCAGTACTTC. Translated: CSVVGTATYEQYF.

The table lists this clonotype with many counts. This CDR3 is CATKPGTSAQETQYF. DNA for the CDR3: TGTGCCACCAAACCCGGGACTAGCGCGCAAGAGACCCAGTACTTC. The rearrangement links TRBV19 to TRBJ2-5; 10 positions agree with TRBD2. Unmatched junction bases numbered 10, after V lost 10 bases and J lost 2 bases. The CDR3 covers 15 residues. Germline-derived CDR1 and CDR2 are LNHDA and SQIVND (reference sequence).

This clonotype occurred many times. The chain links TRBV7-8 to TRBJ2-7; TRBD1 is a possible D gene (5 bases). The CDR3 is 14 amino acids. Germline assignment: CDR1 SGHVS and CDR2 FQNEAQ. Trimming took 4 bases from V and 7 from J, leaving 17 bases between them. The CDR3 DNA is TGTGCCAGCAGCTACAACACATATCAGGGAGAGCAGTACTTC. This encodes CASSYNTYQGEQYF.

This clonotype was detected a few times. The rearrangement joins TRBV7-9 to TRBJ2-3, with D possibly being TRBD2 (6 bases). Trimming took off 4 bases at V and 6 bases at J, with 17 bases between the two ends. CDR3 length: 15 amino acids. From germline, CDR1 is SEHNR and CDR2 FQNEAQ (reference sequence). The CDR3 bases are TGTGCCAGCAGCTGGGACTCCCGGAGTGCCGATACGCAGTATTTT. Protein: CASSWDSRSADTQYF.

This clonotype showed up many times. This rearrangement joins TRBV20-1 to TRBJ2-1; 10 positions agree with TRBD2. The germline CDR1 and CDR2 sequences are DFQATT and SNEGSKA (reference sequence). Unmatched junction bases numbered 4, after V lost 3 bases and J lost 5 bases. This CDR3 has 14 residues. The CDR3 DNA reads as TGCAGTGCTAGCCGAGCGGGGGGGGACAATGAGCAGTTCTTC. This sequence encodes CSASRAGGDNEQFF.

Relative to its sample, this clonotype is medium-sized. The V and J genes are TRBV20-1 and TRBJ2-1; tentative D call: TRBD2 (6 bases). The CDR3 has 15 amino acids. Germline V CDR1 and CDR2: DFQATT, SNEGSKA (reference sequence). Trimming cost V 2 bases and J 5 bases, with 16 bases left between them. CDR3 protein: CSARPTRLPHNEQFF. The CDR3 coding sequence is TGCAGTGCTAGACCGACTAGGCTTCCCCACAATGAGCAGTTCTTC.

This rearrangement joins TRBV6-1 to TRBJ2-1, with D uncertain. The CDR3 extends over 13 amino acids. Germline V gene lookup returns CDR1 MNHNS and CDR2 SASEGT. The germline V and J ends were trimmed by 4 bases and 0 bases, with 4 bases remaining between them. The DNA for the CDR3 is TGTGCCAGCAGTGCCAGCTCCTACAATGAGCAGTTCTTC. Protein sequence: CASSASSYNEQFF.

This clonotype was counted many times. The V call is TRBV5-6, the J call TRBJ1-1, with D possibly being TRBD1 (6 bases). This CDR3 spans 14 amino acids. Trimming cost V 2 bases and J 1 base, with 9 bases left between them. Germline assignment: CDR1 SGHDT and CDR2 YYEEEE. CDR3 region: CASSFETGNTEAFF. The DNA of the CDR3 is TGTGCCAGCAGCTTCGAGACAGGGAACACTGAAGCTTTCTTT.

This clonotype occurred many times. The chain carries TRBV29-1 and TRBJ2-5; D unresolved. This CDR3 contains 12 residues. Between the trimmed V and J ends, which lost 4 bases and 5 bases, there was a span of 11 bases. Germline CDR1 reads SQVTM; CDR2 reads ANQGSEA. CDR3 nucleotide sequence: TGCAGCGTTGTTCCGGGCTCGGAGACCCAGTACTTC. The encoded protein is CSVVPGSETQYF.

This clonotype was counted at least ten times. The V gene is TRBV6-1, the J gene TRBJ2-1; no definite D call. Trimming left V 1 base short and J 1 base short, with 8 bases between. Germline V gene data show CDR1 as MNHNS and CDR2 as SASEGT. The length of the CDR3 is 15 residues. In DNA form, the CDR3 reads TGTGCCAGCAGTGAAGATGGAGTTTCCTACAATGAGCAGTTCTTC. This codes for CASSEDGVSYNEQFF.

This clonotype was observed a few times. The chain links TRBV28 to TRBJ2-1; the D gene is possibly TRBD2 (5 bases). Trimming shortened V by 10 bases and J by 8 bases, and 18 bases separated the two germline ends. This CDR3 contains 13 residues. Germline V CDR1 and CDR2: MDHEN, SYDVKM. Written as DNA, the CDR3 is TGTGCCACCGAGGAGCGGCCCGACTATGAGCAGTTCTTC. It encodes CATEERPDYEQFF. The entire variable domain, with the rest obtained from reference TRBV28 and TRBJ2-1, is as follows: DVKVTQSSRYLVKRTGEKVFLECVQDMDHENMFWYRQDPGLGLRLIYFSYDVKMKEKGDIPEGYSVSREKKERFSLILESASTNQTSMYLCATEERPDYEQFFGPGTRLTVL.

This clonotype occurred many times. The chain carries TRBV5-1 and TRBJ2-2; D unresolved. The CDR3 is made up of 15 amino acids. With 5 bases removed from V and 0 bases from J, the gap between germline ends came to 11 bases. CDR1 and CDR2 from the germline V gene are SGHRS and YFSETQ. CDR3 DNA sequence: TGCGCCAGCAGTCTTTCCAGAGCGAACACCGGGGAGCTGTTTTTT. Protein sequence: CASSLSRANTGELFF.

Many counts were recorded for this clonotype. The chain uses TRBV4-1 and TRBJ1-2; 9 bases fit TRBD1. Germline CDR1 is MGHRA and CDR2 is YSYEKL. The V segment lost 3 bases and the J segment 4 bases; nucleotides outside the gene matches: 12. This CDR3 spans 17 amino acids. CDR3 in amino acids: CASSHTGGEGVLYGYTF. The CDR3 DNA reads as TGCGCCAGCAGCCACACAGGGGGCGAGGGGGTACTCTATGGCTACACCTTC.

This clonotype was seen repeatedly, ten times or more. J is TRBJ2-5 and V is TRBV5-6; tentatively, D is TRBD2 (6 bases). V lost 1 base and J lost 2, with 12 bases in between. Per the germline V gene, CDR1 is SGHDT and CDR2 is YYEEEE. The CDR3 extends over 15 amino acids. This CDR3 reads CASSLRGGTQETQYF. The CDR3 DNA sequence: TGTGCCAGCAGCTTGCGTGGGGGGACGCAAGAGACCCAGTACTTC.

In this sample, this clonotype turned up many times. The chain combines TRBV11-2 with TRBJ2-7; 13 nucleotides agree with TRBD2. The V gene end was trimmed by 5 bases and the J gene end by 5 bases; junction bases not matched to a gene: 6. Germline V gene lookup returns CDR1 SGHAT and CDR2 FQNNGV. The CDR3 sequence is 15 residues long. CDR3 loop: CASSLGTSGVHEQYF. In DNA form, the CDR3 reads TGTGCCAGCAGCCTAGGGACTAGCGGGGTCCACGAGCAGTACTTC.

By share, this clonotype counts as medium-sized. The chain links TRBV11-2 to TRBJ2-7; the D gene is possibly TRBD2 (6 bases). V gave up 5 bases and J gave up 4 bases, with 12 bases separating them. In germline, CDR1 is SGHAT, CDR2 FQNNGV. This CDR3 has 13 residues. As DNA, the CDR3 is TGTGCCAGCAGCCCGTTCGGGGGATACGAGCAGTACTTC. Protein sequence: CASSPFGGYEQYF.

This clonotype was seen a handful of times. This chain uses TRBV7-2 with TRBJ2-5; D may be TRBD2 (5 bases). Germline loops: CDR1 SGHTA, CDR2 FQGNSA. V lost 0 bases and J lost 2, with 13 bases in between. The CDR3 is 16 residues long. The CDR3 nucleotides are TGTGCCAGCAGCTTAGCCCGAGCGGTAACGCAAGAGACCCAGTACTTC. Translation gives CASSLARAVTQETQYF.

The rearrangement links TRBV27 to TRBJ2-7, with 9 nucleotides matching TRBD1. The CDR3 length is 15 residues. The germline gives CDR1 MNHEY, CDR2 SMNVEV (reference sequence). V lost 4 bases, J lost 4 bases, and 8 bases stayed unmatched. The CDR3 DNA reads TGTGCCAGCAGTTCCGTGGGACAGGGAATTTACGAGCAGTACTTC. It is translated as CASSSVGQGIYEQYF.

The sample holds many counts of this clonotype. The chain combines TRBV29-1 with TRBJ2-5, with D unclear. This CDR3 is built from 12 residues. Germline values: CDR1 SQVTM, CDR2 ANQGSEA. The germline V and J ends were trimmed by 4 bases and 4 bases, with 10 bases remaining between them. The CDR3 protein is CSVVEPVETQYF. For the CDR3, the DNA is TGCAGCGTTGTGGAGCCGGTAGAGACCCAGTACTTC.

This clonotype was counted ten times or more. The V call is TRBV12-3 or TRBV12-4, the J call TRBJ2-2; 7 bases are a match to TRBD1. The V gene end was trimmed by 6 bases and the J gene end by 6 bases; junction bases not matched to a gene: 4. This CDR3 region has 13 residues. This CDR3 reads CASSRQGAGELFF. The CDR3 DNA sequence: TGTGCCAGCAGCCGGCAGGGGGCCGGGGAGCTGTTTTTT.

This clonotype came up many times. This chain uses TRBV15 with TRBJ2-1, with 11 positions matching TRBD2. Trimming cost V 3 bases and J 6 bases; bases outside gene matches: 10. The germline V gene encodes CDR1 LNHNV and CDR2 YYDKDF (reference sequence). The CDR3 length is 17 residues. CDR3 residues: CATSRALAGAQINEQFF. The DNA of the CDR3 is TGTGCCACCAGCAGGGCACTAGCGGGGGCCCAGATCAATGAGCAGTTCTTC.